This TCR beta chain was documented in a study of Ad26.COV2.S vaccination and SARS-CoV-2 variants. V dropped 5 bases and J dropped 1; count of bases not matched to a gene: 1. The CDR3 has 15 amino acids. Germline V gene sequence: CDR1 MNHEY, CDR2 SVGEGT. Comments on this clone: Its antigen is undetermined.

Treatment here: about 20 received Ad26.COV2.S at low or high dose, single or two shots; about 5 received placebo; per-sample allocation not given. Day 63 after the first injection of vaccine or placebo was the sampling time. Whole-study results and caveats: Non-spike TCR breadth was similar in vaccine and placebo recipients. A substantial breadth of spike-specific CD8+ and CD4+ T cell responses after vaccination has been reported.

The table came from immunoSEQ multiplex PCR; TCRdb's copy has only in-frame clones and leaves some out. The repertoire holds some 370,000 clones, with roughly 80% as singletons. The receptor comes from a person between 18 and 60 years old who received the Ad26.COV2.S COVID-19 vaccine or a placebo. The sample in question was peripheral blood, obtained in a trial of Ad26.COV2.S vaccine versus placebo. This chain joins TRBV6-2 or TRBV6-3 and TRBJ1-5; 11 nucleotides agree with TRBD1. The CDR3 region has the DNA TGTGCCAGCAGTCGGGACAGGGGGAGCAATCAGCCCCAGCATTTT. Translated, it gives CASSRDRGSNQPQHF.